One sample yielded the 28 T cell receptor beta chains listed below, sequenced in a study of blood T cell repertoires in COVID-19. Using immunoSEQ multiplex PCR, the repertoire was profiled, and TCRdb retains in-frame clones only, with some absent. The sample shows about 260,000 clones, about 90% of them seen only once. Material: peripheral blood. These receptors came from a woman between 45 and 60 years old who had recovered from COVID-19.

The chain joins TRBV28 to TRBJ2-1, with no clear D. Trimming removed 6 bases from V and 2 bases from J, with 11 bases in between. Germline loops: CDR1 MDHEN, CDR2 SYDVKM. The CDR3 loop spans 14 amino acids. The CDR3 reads CASRTPGTYNEQFF. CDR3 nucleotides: TGTGCCAGCAGGACCCCAGGCACCTACAATGAGCAGTTCTTC.

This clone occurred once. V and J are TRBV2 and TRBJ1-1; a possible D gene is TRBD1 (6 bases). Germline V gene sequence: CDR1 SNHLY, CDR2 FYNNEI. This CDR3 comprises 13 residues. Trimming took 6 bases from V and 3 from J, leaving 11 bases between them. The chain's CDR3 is CASREDSHTEAFF. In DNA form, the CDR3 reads TGTGCCAGCAGGGAGGACAGCCACACTGAAGCTTTCTTT.

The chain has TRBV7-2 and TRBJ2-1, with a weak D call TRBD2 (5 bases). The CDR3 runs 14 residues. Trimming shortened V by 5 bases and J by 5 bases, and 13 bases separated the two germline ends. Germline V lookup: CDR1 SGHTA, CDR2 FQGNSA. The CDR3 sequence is CASSPYKRHNEQFF. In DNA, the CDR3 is TGTGCCAGCAGCCCGTATAAGCGGCACAATGAGCAGTTCTTC.

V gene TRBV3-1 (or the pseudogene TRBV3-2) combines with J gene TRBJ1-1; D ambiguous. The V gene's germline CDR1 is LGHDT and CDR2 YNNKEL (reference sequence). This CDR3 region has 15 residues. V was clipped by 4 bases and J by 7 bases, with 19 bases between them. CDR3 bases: TGTGCCAGCAGCCGTCGATTGGTTGGGGAGGATGAAGCTTTCTTT. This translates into CASSRRLVGEDEAFF.

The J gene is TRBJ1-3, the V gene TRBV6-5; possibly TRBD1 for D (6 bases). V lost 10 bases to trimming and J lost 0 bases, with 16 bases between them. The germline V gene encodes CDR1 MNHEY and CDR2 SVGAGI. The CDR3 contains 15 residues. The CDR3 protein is CATRGGGGSGNTIYF. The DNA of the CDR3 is TGTGCCACCCGAGGAGGGGGGGGCTCTGGAAACACCATATATTTT.

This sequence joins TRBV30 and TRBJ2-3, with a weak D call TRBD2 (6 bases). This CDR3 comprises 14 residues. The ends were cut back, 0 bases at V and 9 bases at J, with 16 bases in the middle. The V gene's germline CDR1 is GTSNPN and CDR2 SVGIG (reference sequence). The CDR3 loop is CAWSVSGGQRTQYF. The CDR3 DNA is TGTGCCTGGAGTGTTAGTGGAGGGCAGAGGACGCAGTATTTT.

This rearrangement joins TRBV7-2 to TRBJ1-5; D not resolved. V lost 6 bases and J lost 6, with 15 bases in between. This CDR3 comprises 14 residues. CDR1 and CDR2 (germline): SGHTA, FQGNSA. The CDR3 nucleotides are TGTGCCAGCAGAAGGGAGGCCGACTTTCAGCCCCAGCATTTT. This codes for CASRREADFQPQHF.

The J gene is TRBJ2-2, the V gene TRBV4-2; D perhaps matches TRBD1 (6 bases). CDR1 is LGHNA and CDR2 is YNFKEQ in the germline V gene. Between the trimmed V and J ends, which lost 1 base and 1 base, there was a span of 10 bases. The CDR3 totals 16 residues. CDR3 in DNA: TGTGCCAGCAGCCAAGTGGGGGCATGGAACACCGGGGAGCTGTTTTTT. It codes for CASSQVGAWNTGELFF.

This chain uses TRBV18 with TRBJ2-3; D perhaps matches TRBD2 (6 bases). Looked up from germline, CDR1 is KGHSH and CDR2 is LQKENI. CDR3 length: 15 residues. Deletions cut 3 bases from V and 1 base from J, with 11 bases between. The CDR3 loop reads CASSPNRGGTDTQYF. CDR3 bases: TGTGCCAGCTCACCCAACCGCGGGGGCACAGATACGCAGTATTTT.

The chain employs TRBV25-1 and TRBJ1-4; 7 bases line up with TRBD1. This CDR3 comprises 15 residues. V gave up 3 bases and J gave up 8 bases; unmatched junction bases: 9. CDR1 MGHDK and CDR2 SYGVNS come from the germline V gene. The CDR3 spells CASSESYRGNEKLFF. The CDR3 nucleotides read TGTGCCAGCAGTGAGTCCTACAGGGGTAACGAAAAACTGTTTTTT. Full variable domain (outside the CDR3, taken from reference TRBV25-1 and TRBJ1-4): EADIYQTPRYLVIGTGKKITLECSQTMGHDKMYWYQQDPGMELHLIHYSYGVNSTEKGDLSSESTVSRIRTEHFPLTLESARPSHTSQYLCASSESYRGNEKLFFGSGTQLSVL.

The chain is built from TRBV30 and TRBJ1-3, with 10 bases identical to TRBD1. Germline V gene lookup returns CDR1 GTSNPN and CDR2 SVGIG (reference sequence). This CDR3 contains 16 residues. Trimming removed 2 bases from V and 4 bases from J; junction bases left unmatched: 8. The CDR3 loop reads CAWSRRQGARGNTIYF. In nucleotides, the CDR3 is TGTGCCTGGAGTCGTAGACAGGGGGCGAGGGGAAACACCATATATTTT.

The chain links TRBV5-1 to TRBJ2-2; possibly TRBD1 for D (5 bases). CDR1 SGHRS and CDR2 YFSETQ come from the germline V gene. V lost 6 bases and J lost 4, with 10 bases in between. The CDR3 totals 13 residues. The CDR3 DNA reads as TGCGCCAGCACCCCAGGGTCCACCGGGGAGCTGTTTTTT. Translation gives CASTPGSTGELFF.

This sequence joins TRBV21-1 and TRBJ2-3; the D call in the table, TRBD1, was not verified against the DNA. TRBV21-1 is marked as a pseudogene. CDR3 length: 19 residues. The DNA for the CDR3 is TGTGCCAGCAGCAAAGTCGAAGGACAGGGCCGAATTTTAACAGATACGCAGTATTTT. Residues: CASSKVEGQGRILTDTQYF.

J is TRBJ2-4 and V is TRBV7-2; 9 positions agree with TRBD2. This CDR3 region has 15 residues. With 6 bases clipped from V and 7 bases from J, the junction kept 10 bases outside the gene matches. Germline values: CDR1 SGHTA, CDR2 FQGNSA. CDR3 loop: CASRRMGSGRNIQYF. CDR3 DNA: TGTGCCAGCAGAAGGATGGGAAGCGGGAGGAACATTCAGTACTTC. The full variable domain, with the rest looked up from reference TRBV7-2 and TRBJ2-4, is GAGVSQSPSNKVTEKGKDVELRCDPISGHTALYWYRQSLGQGLEFLIYFQGNSAPDKSGLPSDRFSAERTGGSVSTLTIQRTQQEDSAVYLCASRRMGSGRNIQYFGAGTRLSVL.

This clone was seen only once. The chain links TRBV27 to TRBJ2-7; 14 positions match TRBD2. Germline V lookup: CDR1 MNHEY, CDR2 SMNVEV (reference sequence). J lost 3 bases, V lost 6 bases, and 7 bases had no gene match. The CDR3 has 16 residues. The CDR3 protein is CASSPGLAGARYEQYF. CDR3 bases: TGTGCCAGCAGCCCGGGACTAGCGGGGGCCCGCTACGAGCAGTACTTC.

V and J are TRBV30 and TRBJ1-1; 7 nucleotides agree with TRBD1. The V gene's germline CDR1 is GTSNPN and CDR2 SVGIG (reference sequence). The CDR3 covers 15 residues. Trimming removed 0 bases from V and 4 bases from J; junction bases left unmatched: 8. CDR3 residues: CAWSVLPGGSTEAFF. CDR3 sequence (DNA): TGTGCCTGGAGTGTACTCCCAGGGGGTTCCACTGAAGCTTTCTTT.

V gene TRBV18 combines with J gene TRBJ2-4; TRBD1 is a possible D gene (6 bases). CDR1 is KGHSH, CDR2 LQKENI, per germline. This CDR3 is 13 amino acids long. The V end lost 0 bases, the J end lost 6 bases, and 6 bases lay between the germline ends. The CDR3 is CASSPPDRNIQYF. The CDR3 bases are TGTGCCAGCTCACCACCGGACAGAAACATTCAGTACTTC.

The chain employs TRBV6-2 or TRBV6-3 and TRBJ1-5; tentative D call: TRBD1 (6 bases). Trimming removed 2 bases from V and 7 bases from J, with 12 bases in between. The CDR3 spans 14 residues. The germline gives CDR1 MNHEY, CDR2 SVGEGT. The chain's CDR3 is CASSYPSGAQPQHF. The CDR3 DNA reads TGTGCCAGCAGTTACCCCTCAGGGGCCCAGCCCCAGCATTTT.

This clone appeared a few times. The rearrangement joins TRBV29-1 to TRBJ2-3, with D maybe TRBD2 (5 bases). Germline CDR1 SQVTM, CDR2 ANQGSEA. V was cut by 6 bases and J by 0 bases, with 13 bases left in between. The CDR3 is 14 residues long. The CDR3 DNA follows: TGCAGCGTGCACGTGCGAGGGAGCACAGATACGCAGTATTTT. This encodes CSVHVRGSTDTQYF.

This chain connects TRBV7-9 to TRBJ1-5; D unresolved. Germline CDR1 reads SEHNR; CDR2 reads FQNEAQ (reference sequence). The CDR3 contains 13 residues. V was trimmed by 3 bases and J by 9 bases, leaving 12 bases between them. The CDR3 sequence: CASSLSAVRPQHF. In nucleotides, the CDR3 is TGTGCCAGCAGCTTGAGTGCGGTGAGGCCCCAGCATTTT.

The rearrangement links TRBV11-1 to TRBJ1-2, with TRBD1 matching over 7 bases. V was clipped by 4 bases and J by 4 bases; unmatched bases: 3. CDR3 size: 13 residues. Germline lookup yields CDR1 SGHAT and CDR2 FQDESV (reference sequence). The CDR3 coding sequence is TGTGCCAGCAGCTGGGGACAGACCTATGGCTACACCTTC. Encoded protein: CASSWGQTYGYTF. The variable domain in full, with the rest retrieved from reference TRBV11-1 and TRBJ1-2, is EAEVAQSPRYKITEKSQAVAFWCDPISGHATLYWYRQILGQGPELLVQFQDESVVDDSQLPKDRFSAERLKGVDSTLKIQPAELGDSAMYLCASSWGQTYGYTFGSGTRLTVV.

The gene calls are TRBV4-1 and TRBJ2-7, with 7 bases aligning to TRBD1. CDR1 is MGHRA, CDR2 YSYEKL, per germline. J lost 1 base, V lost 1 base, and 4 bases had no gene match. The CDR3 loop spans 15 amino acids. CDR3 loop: CASSQGGRGSYEQYF. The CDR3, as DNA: TGCGCCAGCAGCCAAGGTGGCAGGGGGTCCTACGAGCAGTACTTC.

The CDR3 spells CASSYNGNYGYTF. The CDR3, as DNA: TGTGCCAGCAGTTACAACGGTAACTATGGCTACACCTTC. The V call is TRBV6-5, the J call TRBJ1-2, with unresolved D. This CDR3 comprises 13 residues. CDR1 and CDR2 (germline): MNHEY, SVGAGI. Deletions cut 2 bases from V and 1 base from J, with 5 bases between.

Here the CDR3 reads CASSSRTGHQPQHF. The CDR3 coding sequence is TGTGCCAGCAGTTCCCGGACAGGTCATCAGCCCCAGCATTTT. V and J are TRBV28 and TRBJ1-5, with 7 bases that match TRBD1. Germline V gives CDR1 MDHEN, CDR2 SYDVKM. The V and J ends lost 4 bases and 5 bases, in that order; junction bases with no gene match: 5. The CDR3 has 14 amino acids.

CDR3 bases: TGCGCCAGCAGCGGGTCGCGACAGCTGAACACTGAAGCTTTCTTT. It yields the protein CASSGSRQLNTEAFF. The V call is TRBV5-1, the J call TRBJ1-1, with D possibly matching TRBD1 (5 bases). This CDR3 is built from 15 residues. CDR1 is SGHRS and CDR2 is YFSETQ in the germline V gene. The V gene lost 4 bases and the J gene lost 0 bases, with 13 bases spanning the gap.

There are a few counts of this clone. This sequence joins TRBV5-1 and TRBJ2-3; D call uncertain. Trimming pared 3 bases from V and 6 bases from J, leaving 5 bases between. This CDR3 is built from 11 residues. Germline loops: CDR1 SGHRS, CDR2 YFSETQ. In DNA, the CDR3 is TGCGCCAGCAGCTCTGTGGATACGCAGTATTTT. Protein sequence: CASSSVDTQYF.

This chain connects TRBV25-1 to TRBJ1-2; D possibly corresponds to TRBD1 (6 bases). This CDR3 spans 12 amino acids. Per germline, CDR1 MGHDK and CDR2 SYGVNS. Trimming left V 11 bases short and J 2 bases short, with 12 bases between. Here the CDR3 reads CAVRGSNYGYTF. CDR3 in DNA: TGTGCCGTCAGGGGAAGCAACTATGGCTACACCTTC.

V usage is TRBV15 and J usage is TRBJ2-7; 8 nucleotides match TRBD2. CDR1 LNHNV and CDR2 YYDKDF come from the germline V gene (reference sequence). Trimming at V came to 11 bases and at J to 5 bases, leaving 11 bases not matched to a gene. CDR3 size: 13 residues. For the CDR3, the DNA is TGTGCCGCCGGGACTAGGCTAGGCCACGAGCAGTACTTC. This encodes CAAGTRLGHEQYF.